Listed below are T cell receptor beta chains from one sample, sequenced in a study of PD-1 blockade in classical Hodgkin lymphoma. Clones were sequenced by immunoSEQ multiplex PCR, and TCRdb holds only the in-frame ones, with some missing. This repertoire shows approximately 46,000 clones, 73% found once; its top ten account for around 10%. Sample: peripheral blood mononuclear cells (PBMCs), taken at baseline. These receptors all come from a human donor with classical Hodgkin lymphoma. Both conserved end residues are part of each CDR3. Fields, in order: V gene, J gene, D gene, clone size, CDR3 length, CDR3 DNA, CDR3 protein. The D gene is left open where the match is weak. For some rows the clone size is stated as once, few or many, or as a class when expanded; others skip it.

V: TRBV5-4
J: TRBJ1-2
D: .
size: .
length: 11
DNA: TGTGCCAGCAGCTTGGATGGGGCTTCCACCTTC
CDR3: CASSLDGASTF

V: TRBV4-2
J: TRBJ1-4
D: .
size: .
length: 17
DNA: TGTGCCAGCAGCCCGAGTGACTTCGGAGGGAATAATGAAAAACTGTTTTTT
CDR3: CASSPSDFGGNNEKLFF

V: TRBV15
J: TRBJ2-5
D: TRBD1
size: .
length: 13
DNA: TGTGCCACCAGCTCAGGGGGCCAAGAGACCCAGTACTTC
CDR3: CATSSGGQETQYF

V: TRBV11-3
J: TRBJ2-2
D: TRBD1
size: .
length: 14
DNA: TGTGCCAGCAGCTCCCGGGACAGGGCCGGGGAGCTGTTTTTT
CDR3: CASSSRDRAGELFF

V: TRBV6-5
J: TRBJ1-1
D: .
size: .
length: 15
DNA: TGTGCCAGCACCAAGGAATCCCTCATGAACACTGAAGCTTTCTTT
CDR3: CASTKESLMNTEAFF

V: TRBV2
J: TRBJ2-1
D: .
size: .
length: 15
DNA: TGTGCCAGCATGCCTGAAAGCAGCTCCTACAATGAGCAGTTCTTC
CDR3: CASMPESSSYNEQFF

V: TRBV28
J: TRBJ2-7
D: TRBD1
size: .
length: 16
DNA: TGTGCCAGCAGTTTAGGACAGGGCCCAAAGAACGGCGAGCAGTACTTC
CDR3: CASSLGQGPKNGEQYF

V: TRBV11-2
J: TRBJ1-4
D: TRBD1
size: few
length: 15
DNA: TGTGCCAGCAGCTTAGATCAGGGGGTAGGGGAAAAACTGTTTTTT
CDR3: CASSLDQGVGEKLFF

V: TRBV9
J: TRBJ2-1
D: .
size: .
length: 15
DNA: TGTGCCAGCAGCTCGACAGGATCATCCTACAATGAGCAGTTCTTC
CDR3: CASSSTGSSYNEQFF

V: TRBV11-2
J: TRBJ2-5
D: .
size: .
length: 12
DNA: TGTGCCAGCAGCCGAATCCAAGAGACCCAGTACTTC
CDR3: CASSRIQETQYF

V: TRBV5-1
J: TRBJ2-1
D: .
size: few
length: 19
DNA: TGCGCCAGCAGCTTGAATCGTAGGGCGGGCCAGCTCCTAGACAATGAGCAGTTCTTC
CDR3: CASSLNRRAGQLLDNEQFF

V: TRBV27
J: TRBJ2-5
D: TRBD2
size: .
length: 14
DNA: TGTGCCAGCAGCCCTCGGGGGGGAGGGGAGACCCAGTACTTC
CDR3: CASSPRGGGETQYF

V: TRBV9
J: TRBJ1-1
D: .
size: .
length: 14
DNA: TGTGCCAGCAGCGTAAGGGGGGAAGGCACTGAAGCTTTCTTT
CDR3: CASSVRGEGTEAFF

V: TRBV19
J: TRBJ2-5
D: .
size: .
length: 15
DNA: TGTGCCAGTAGTATATCCCTGGGATACCAAGAGACCCAGTACTTC
CDR3: CASSISLGYQETQYF

V: TRBV7-6
J: TRBJ1-5
D: .
size: .
length: 13
DNA: TGTGCCAGCAGCTCGTTTTTCACGGCGCCCCAGCATTTT
CDR3: CASSSFFTAPQHF

V: TRBV27
J: TRBJ2-7
D: TRBD2
size: .
length: 14
DNA: TGTGCCAGCAGCGGGACTAGCGGGGGGTACGAGCAGTACTTC
CDR3: CASSGTSGGYEQYF

V: TRBV30
J: TRBJ2-3
D: TRBD1
size: .
length: 13
DNA: TGTGCCTGGAGTCTGACAGGGGGAGGATCGCAGTATTTT
CDR3: CAWSLTGGGSQYF

V: TRBV6-5
J: TRBJ2-1
D: TRBD2
size: few
length: 16
DNA: TGTGCCAGCAGTTACTCTAGCGGGAGGTCTGACAATGAGCAGTTCTTC
CDR3: CASSYSSGRSDNEQFF

V: TRBV5-4
J: TRBJ2-3
D: .
size: .
length: 15
DNA: TGTGCCAGCAGCTTGGGAACGTCAGGGTCAGATACGCAGTATTTT
CDR3: CASSLGTSGSDTQYF

V: TRBV4-1
J: TRBJ1-1
D: .
size: .
length: 15
DNA: TGCGCCAGCAGCCAAGGTTTGGCTAGGGACACTGAAGCTTTCTTT
CDR3: CASSQGLARDTEAFF

V: TRBV18
J: TRBJ1-6
D: .
size: .
length: 13
DNA: TGTGCCAGCTCACCGGGACAAAATTCACCCCTCCACTTT
CDR3: CASSPGQNSPLHF

V: TRBV6-5
J: TRBJ1-2
D: .
size: .
length: 12
DNA: TGTGCCAGCGGGGAGGGCCTCTATGGCTACACCTTC
CDR3: CASGEGLYGYTF

V: TRBV2
J: TRBJ2-7
D: TRBD1
size: .
length: 14
DNA: TGTGCCAGCATAATCAGGGACAGGGATTACGAGCAGTACTTC
CDR3: CASIIRDRDYEQYF

V: TRBV19
J: TRBJ1-1
D: TRBD1
size: once
length: 13
DNA: TGTGCCAGTAGTGACAGGGGCAACACTGAAGCTTTCTTT
CDR3: CASSDRGNTEAFF

V: TRBV5-1
J: TRBJ1-2
D: .
size: few
length: 15
DNA: TGCGCCAGCAGCTTGGAGGGGGGTTCCACGTATGGCTACACCTTC
CDR3: CASSLEGGSTYGYTF

V: TRBV19
J: TRBJ1-1
D: .
size: .
length: 14
DNA: TGTGCCAGTAGCCCCCAGGGTGGAAACACTGAAGCTTTCTTT
CDR3: CASSPQGGNTEAFF

V: TRBV9
J: TRBJ1-5
D: .
size: few
length: 14
DNA: TGTGCCAGCAGCGTAGAGGACAGCTATCAGCCCCAGCATTTT
CDR3: CASSVEDSYQPQHF

V: TRBV19
J: TRBJ2-2
D: TRBD1
size: once
length: 15
DNA: TGTGCCAGTAGTATGTTGCTCCAGGGGGCCGGGGAGCTGTTTTTT
CDR3: CASSMLLQGAGELFF

V: TRBV5-1
J: TRBJ2-7
D: .
size: .
length: 14
DNA: TGCGCCAGCAGCTTGGAAGCCAAGATGGACGAGCAGTACTTC
CDR3: CASSLEAKMDEQYF

V: TRBV5-1
J: TRBJ1-1
D: .
size: few
length: 13
DNA: TGCGCCAGTCAACAGCTAATGAACACTGAAGCTTTCTTT
CDR3: CASQQLMNTEAFF

V: TRBV6-6
J: TRBJ2-5
D: TRBD1
size: once
length: 14
DNA: TGTGCCAGCAGTTACTCGATGGACAGGGATGGCCAGTACTTC
CDR3: CASSYSMDRDGQYF

V: TRBV11-2
J: TRBJ1-1
D: .
size: many
length: 14
DNA: TGTGCCAGCAGCTTGGGGTTGTTGAACACTGAAGCTTTCTTT
CDR3: CASSLGLLNTEAFF

V: TRBV5-1
J: TRBJ2-2
D: .
size: few
length: 16
DNA: TGCGCCAGCAGCTTGGGGTCAGGGTCGAACACCGGGGAGCTGTTTTTT
CDR3: CASSLGSGSNTGELFF

V: TRBV27
J: TRBJ1-1
D: .
size: .
length: 16
DNA: TGTGCCAGCAGTTTAGCCCCAGGGGCCATGAACACTGAAGCTTTCTTT
CDR3: CASSLAPGAMNTEAFF

V: TRBV11-2
J: TRBJ1-2
D: TRBD1
size: .
length: 15
DNA: TGTGCCAGCAGCCCGCGGACAGGGGCGAACTATGGCTACACCTTC
CDR3: CASSPRTGANYGYTF

V: TRBV25-1
J: TRBJ1-5
D: .
size: .
length: 14
DNA: TGTGCCAGCAGTGAAGGAGGGAGCAATCAGCCCCAGCATTTT
CDR3: CASSEGGSNQPQHF

V: TRBV19
J: TRBJ2-4
D: TRBD2
size: few
length: 13
DNA: TGTGCCAGTAGCGGGAGGGCCCGCGACATTCAGTACTTC
CDR3: CASSGRARDIQYF

V: TRBV5-4
J: TRBJ2-5
D: TRBD1
size: .
length: 14
DNA: TGTGCCAGCAGCCGAGGACAGGCGGGAGAGACCCAGTACTTC
CDR3: CASSRGQAGETQYF

V: TRBV11-2
J: TRBJ2-5
D: TRBD2
size: .
length: 17
DNA: TGTGCCAGCAGCTTATCGTCCGGGACTAGCGGCCAAGAGACCCAGTACTTC
CDR3: CASSLSSGTSGQETQYF

V: TRBV7-2
J: TRBJ2-7
D: .
size: .
length: 16
DNA: TGTGCCAGCAGCCGAAGTAGGGCCAAGCCCACTTACGAGCAGTACTTC
CDR3: CASSRSRAKPTYEQYF

V: TRBV5-1
J: TRBJ2-3
D: .
size: .
length: 14
DNA: TGTGCCAGCAGCTTGGCGGGCCTCACAGATACGCAGTATTTT
CDR3: CASSLAGLTDTQYF

V: TRBV29-1
J: TRBJ1-1
D: TRBD1
size: .
length: 14
DNA: TGCAGCGTTGATCTGGGACAGGGATGGGCTGAAGCTTTCTTT
CDR3: CSVDLGQGWAEAFF

V: TRBV28
J: TRBJ1-5
D: .
size: few
length: 13
DNA: TGTGCCAGCAGTTTGGGCAGCAATCAGCCCCAGCATTTT
CDR3: CASSLGSNQPQHF

V: TRBV10-3
J: TRBJ2-7
D: .
size: many
length: 11
DNA: TGTGCCATCAGTGAGTCGGTCGAGCAGTACTTC
CDR3: CAISESVEQYF

V: TRBV7-9
J: TRBJ2-3
D: .
size: .
length: 13
DNA: TGTGCCAGCAGTCCAACTTTTCCAGATACGCAGTATTTT
CDR3: CASSPTFPDTQYF

V: TRBV7-2
J: TRBJ2-1
D: TRBD1
size: .
length: 15
DNA: TGTGCCAGCAGTCCGGACAGGAGCTCCTACAATGAGCAGTTCTTC
CDR3: CASSPDRSSYNEQFF

V: TRBV7-2
J: TRBJ2-1
D: TRBD2
size: .
length: 16
DNA: TGTGCCAGCAGCGTCGCGGGGACTAGCGGGAGAGGGAGGGCGTTCTTC
CDR3: CASSVAGTSGRGRAFF

V: TRBV30
J: TRBJ1-4
D: .
size: few
length: 11
DNA: TGTGCCTGGAGAACAAATGAAAAACTGTTTTTT
CDR3: CAWRTNEKLFF

V: TRBV5-1
J: TRBJ1-6
D: .
size: .
length: 13
DNA: TGCGCCAGCAGCGGCCAGGGAACCTCACCCCTCCACTTT
CDR3: CASSGQGTSPLHF

V: TRBV2
J: TRBJ1-1
D: TRBD1
size: .
length: 15
DNA: TGTGCCAGCAGCCTCCTGGGACAGGGGTTATCTGAAGCTTTCTTT
CDR3: CASSLLGQGLSEAFF

V: TRBV5-1
J: TRBJ2-7
D: .
size: few
length: 14
DNA: TGCGCCAGCAGCTTGTTCGGGGGCGAGAACGAGCAGTACTTC
CDR3: CASSLFGGENEQYF

V: TRBV5-6
J: TRBJ2-7
D: TRBD1
size: .
length: 13
DNA: TGTGCCAGCAGCTACGGGACAGTCTACGAGCAGTACTTC
CDR3: CASSYGTVYEQYF

V: TRBV7-9
J: TRBJ1-2
D: .
size: .
length: 14
DNA: TGTGCCAGCAGCTCCGCATCGGGGGCCGTCGGCTACACCTTC
CDR3: CASSSASGAVGYTF

V: TRBV19
J: TRBJ1-5
D: .
size: .
length: 15
DNA: TGTGCCAGTAGTAGTGGGTTTTATAGCAATCAGCCCCAGCATTTT
CDR3: CASSSGFYSNQPQHF